This T cell receptor (beta chain) derives from a study of blood T cell repertoires in COVID-19. Under the authors' procedure: Amplification from reference gene primers served as the basis for estimated nucleated cell counts. Produced via immunoSEQ multiplex PCR; TCRdb's table is partial and in-frame only. The D gene and trimming were derived from the DNA, and the V and J assignments and clone size from that table. The sample has tens of thousands of clones, around 90% seen once. The CDR3 covers 13 residues. Trimming removed 2 bases at V and 0 bases at J, with 5 bases between. CDR1 LNHDA and CDR2 SQIVND come from the germline V gene (reference sequence).

The sample consisted of peripheral blood. The TCR was taken from a middle-aged man with active COVID-19. V and J are TRBV19 and TRBJ2-7, with unresolved D. CDR3 in DNA: TGTGCCAGTAGTATACAGGACTCCTACGAGCAGTACTTC. Encoded protein: CASSIQDSYEQYF.